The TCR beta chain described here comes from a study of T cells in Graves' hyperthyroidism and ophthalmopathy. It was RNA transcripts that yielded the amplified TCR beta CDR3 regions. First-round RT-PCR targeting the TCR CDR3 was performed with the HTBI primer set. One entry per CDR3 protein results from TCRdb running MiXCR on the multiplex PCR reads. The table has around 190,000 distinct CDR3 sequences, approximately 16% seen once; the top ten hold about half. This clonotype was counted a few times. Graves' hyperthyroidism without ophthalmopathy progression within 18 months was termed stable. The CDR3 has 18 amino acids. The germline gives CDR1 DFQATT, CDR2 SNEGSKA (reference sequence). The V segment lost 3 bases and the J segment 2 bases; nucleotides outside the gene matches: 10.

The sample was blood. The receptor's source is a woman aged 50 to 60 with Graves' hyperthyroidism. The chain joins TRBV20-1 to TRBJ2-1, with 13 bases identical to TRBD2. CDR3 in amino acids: CSARGMTSGRSPYNEQFF. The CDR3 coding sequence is TGCAGTGCTAGGGGTATGACTAGCGGGAGGAGTCCCTACAATGAGCAGTTCTTC.